One sample yielded the 9 T cell receptor beta chains listed below, sequenced in a study of control samples from healthy donors and cancer patients. TCRdb's copy holds only in-frame clones and misses some; the assay was immunoSEQ multiplex PCR. This table holds 150,000 or so clones, 94% found once. Sequenced sample: blood. The receptors stem from a middle-aged man in good health.

The chain has TRBV7-9 and TRBJ2-5, with TRBD2 identical over 7 bases. In germline, CDR1 is SEHNR, CDR2 FQNEAQ (reference sequence). J was trimmed by 1 base and V by 1 base; bases with no gene match: 3. The CDR3 is made up of 15 amino acids. In DNA form, the CDR3 reads TGTGCCAGCAGCTTAGGACTAGCCTCCCAAGAGACCCAGTACTTC. As protein: CASSLGLASQETQYF.

Written as DNA, the CDR3 is TGTGCCAGCAGTGAAAGTGACGGATACACTGAAGCTTTCTTT. It encodes CASSESDGYTEAFF. The gene calls are TRBV25-1 and TRBJ1-1; D gene ambiguous. Germline CDR1 reads MGHDK; CDR2 reads SYGVNS. The CDR3 totals 14 residues. V lost 2 bases and J 3 bases, leaving 10 bases between the germline ends.

V gene TRBV6-6 combines with J gene TRBJ1-2; maybe TRBD1 (6 bases). Germline assignment: CDR1 MNHNY and CDR2 SVGAGI (reference sequence). The V end was cut by 6 bases, the J end by 2 bases, with 16 bases between. There are 15 residues in the CDR3. The CDR3 here is CASRMLQGNNYGYTF. The CDR3 nucleotides read TGTGCCAGCAGAATGCTACAGGGAAACAACTATGGCTACACCTTC.

The chain is built from TRBV10-3 and TRBJ1-4; D is uncertain. Trimming pared 6 bases from V and 5 bases from J, leaving 16 bases between. Germline V lookup: CDR1 ENHRY, CDR2 SYGVKD. This CDR3 spans 15 amino acids. CDR3 in DNA: TGTGCCATCAGGGCGAAAGATATCTTGAATGAAAAACTGTTTTTT. Translation gives CAIRAKDILNEKLFF.

The genes are TRBV6-1 and TRBJ2-2, with TRBD1 matching 8 bases. This CDR3 spans 15 amino acids. CDR1 is MNHNS, CDR2 SASEGT, per germline. Trimming at V came to 3 bases and at J to 4 bases, leaving 4 bases not matched to a gene. The CDR3 bases are TGTGCCAGCAGTGACGACAGGGGTCGCACCGGGGAGCTGTTTTTT. This encodes CASSDDRGRTGELFF.

The CDR3 DNA reads as TGTGCCAGCAGTGAAGCGCCGGCCGGGTATAATTCACCCCTCCACTTT. Its translation is CASSEAPAGYNSPLHF. V is TRBV6-1 and J is TRBJ1-6; no firm D call. Trimming cost V 0 bases and J 4 bases, with 10 bases left between them. The CDR3 consists of 16 residues. Germline CDR1 and CDR2: MNHNS and SASEGT.

This chain links TRBV14 with TRBJ1-1; D is ambiguous. The CDR3 extends over 13 amino acids. The germline V gene encodes CDR1 SGHDN and CDR2 FVKESK. Trimming removed 0 bases at V and 2 bases at J, with 4 bases between. The CDR3 loop is CASSQDLNTEAFF. The CDR3 DNA follows: TGTGCCAGCAGCCAAGATTTAAACACTGAAGCTTTCTTT.

The chain uses TRBV6-5 and TRBJ2-2; tentatively, D is TRBD2 (5 bases). Germline loops: CDR1 MNHEY, CDR2 SVGAGI. The V end lost 2 bases, the J end lost 6 bases, and 13 bases lay between the germline ends. There are 15 residues in the CDR3. The chain's CDR3 is CASSYESTGSGELFF. DNA for the CDR3: TGTGCCAGCAGTTACGAATCTACGGGGTCCGGGGAGCTGTTTTTT.

The chain is built from TRBV11-2 and TRBJ2-5; D uncertain. The length of the CDR3 is 13 residues. CDR1 and CDR2 (germline): SGHAT, FQNNGV. The V end lost 5 bases, the J end lost 7 bases, and 14 bases lay between the germline ends. The CDR3 nucleotides read TGTGCCAGCAGCCTTGTCATGGAAGCGACCCAGTACTTC. Protein product: CASSLVMEATQYF.